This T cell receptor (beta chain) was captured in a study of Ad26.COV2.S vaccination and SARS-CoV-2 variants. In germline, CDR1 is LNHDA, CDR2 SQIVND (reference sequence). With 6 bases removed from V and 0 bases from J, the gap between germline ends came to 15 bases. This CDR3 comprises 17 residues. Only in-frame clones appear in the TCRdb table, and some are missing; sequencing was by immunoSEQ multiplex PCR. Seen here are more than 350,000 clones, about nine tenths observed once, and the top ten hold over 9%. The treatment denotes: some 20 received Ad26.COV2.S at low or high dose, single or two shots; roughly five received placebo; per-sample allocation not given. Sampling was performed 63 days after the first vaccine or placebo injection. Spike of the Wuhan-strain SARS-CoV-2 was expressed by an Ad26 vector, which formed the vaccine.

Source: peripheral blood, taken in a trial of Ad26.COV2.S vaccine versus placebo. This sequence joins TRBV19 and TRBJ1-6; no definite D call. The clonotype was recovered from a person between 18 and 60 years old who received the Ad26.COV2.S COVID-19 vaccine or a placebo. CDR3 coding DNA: TGTGCCAGTAGCCCTCCTTCGGGGAGCTCCTATAATTCACCCCTCCACTTT. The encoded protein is CASSPPSGSSYNSPLHF.